One sample yielded the 8 T cell receptor beta chains listed below, sequenced in a study of OX40 agonist ivuxolimab in advanced cancers. Sequencing used immunoSEQ multiplex PCR; TCRdb keeps in-frame clones, though not all of them. The repertoire consists of about 88,000 clones, with roughly 88% occurring once and the leading ten covering about 4.1%. The sequenced sample was CD4+ or CD8+ T cells sorted from blood, obtained in a trial of the OX40 agonist ivuxolimab. The receptors come from an adult with an advanced solid tumor such as melanoma, head and neck, liver or kidney cancer.

The chain carries TRBV28 and TRBJ2-7; the match to TRBD1 covers 10 bases. V gave up 3 bases and J gave up 3 bases; unmatched junction bases: 5. CDR1 and CDR2 (germline): MDHEN, SYDVKM. The CDR3 consists of 15 residues. CDR3 region: CASSFQTGGFYEQYF. CDR3 sequence (DNA): TGTGCCAGCAGTTTTCAGACAGGGGGCTTCTACGAGCAGTACTTC. Full variable domain (outside the CDR3, taken from reference TRBV28 and TRBJ2-7): DVKVTQSSRYLVKRTGEKVFLECVQDMDHENMFWYRQDPGLGLRLIYFSYDVKMKEKGDIPEGYSVSREKKERFSLILESASTNQTSMYLCASSFQTGGFYEQYFGPGTRLTVT.

The chain links TRBV5-5 to TRBJ2-7; D unclear. The germline gives CDR1 SGHKS, CDR2 YYEKEE (reference sequence). CDR3 length equals 12 residues. Trimming shortened V by 1 base and J by 0 bases, and 2 bases separated the two germline ends. The CDR3 bases are TGTGCCAGCAGCTTGATCTCCTACGAGCAGTACTTC. This codes for CASSLISYEQYF. Based on the CDR3 plus reference TRBV5-5 and TRBJ2-7, the full variable domain is DAGVTQSPTHLIKTRGQQVTLRCSPISGHKSVSWYQQVLGQGPQFIFQYYEKEERGRGNFPDRFSARQFPNYSSELNVNALLLGDSALYLCASSLISYEQYFGPGTRLTVT.

The chain couples TRBV5-4 to TRBJ1-1; no clear D. V dropped 2 bases and J dropped 0 bases, with 8 bases sitting between them. CDR1 is SGHNT and CDR2 is YYREEE in the germline V gene (reference sequence). The CDR3 length is 14 residues. CDR3 amino acids: CASSLRGLNTEAFF. In nucleotides, the CDR3 is TGTGCCAGCAGCTTACGGGGATTGAACACTGAAGCTTTCTTT.

The rearrangement joins TRBV2 to TRBJ2-1, with a tentative D call TRBD2 (5 bases). The CDR3 runs to 13 residues. Germline V lookup: CDR1 SNHLY, CDR2 FYNNEI. Trimming removed 2 bases at V and 9 bases at J, with 11 bases between. In DNA form, the CDR3 reads TGTGCCAGCAGTGAAATGGGGAGCGCTGAGCAGTTCTTC. Amino acids: CASSEMGSAEQFF.

This clone was seen just once. J is TRBJ2-7 and V is TRBV5-5; D is possibly TRBD1 (5 bases). The CDR3 spans 14 residues. Per germline, CDR1 SGHKS and CDR2 YYEKEE (reference sequence). Trimming removed 0 bases from V and 2 bases from J, with 9 bases in between. The CDR3 here is CASSLGGAAYEQYF. CDR3 nucleotides: TGTGCCAGCAGCTTGGGTGGGGCGGCCTACGAGCAGTACTTC.

This clone was counted a single time. The rearrangement links TRBV4-3 to TRBJ2-1, with 11 bases that match TRBD1. The germline V gene encodes CDR1 LGHNA and CDR2 YSLEER. Trimming removed 4 bases from V and 4 bases from J; junction bases left unmatched: 12. There are 18 residues in the CDR3. The CDR3 reads CASSPQRTGGYSYNEQFF. The DNA for the CDR3 is TGCGCCAGCAGCCCCCAACGGACAGGGGGCTACTCATACAATGAGCAGTTCTTC.

The chain joins TRBV7-3 to TRBJ2-2, with 10 bases matching TRBD2. This CDR3 contains 14 residues. Trimming cost V 9 bases and J 4 bases; bases outside gene matches: 5. Germline CDR1 reads SGHTA; CDR2 reads FQGTGA. The DNA of the CDR3 is TGTGCCAGTCAGCGGGAGGGACCCACCGGGGAGCTGTTTTTT. It encodes CASQREGPTGELFF.

This chain connects TRBV5-1 to TRBJ2-1, with a tentative D call TRBD1 (7 bases). The CDR3 spans 15 residues. Trimming took off 1 base at V and 6 bases at J, with 14 bases between the two ends. Germline lookup yields CDR1 SGHRS and CDR2 YFSETQ. Here the CDR3 DNA reads TGCGCCAGCAGCTTGAATTACAGGGGAGGCAATGAGCAGTTCTTC. As protein: CASSLNYRGGNEQFF.